This record covers a single TCR beta chain. This sample is drawn from a study of blood T cell repertoires in COVID-19. In the study overall: The United States, Italy and Spain provided the acute and convalescent COVID-19 samples. T cells, B-cell-depleted T cells, or PBMCs provided the cDNA or gDNA that served as material.

Trimming stripped 0 bases from V and 4 bases from J, with 15 bases between. CDR3 size: 16 residues. Germline CDR1 LGHDT, CDR2 YNNKEL (reference sequence). In the authors' methods: Cell counts per sample came from amplifying reference gene primers. The repertoire was sequenced with immunoSEQ multiplex PCR; TCRdb's copy has only in-frame clones and lacks some. The DNA gave D and trimming, while V, J and clone size come from that table. Among around 110,000 clones listed, about nine tenths were seen once. The sequence derives from a human donor with active COVID-19. The donor label of this sample is uncertain. The chain is built from TRBV3-1 (or the pseudogene TRBV3-2) and TRBJ1-2; the D gene is possibly TRBD1 (6 bases). What was sequenced was peripheral blood. CDR3: CASSQDPLQGFYGYTF. The CDR3 nucleotides are TGTGCCAGCAGCCAAGATCCCCTACAGGGTTTCTATGGCTACACCTTC.